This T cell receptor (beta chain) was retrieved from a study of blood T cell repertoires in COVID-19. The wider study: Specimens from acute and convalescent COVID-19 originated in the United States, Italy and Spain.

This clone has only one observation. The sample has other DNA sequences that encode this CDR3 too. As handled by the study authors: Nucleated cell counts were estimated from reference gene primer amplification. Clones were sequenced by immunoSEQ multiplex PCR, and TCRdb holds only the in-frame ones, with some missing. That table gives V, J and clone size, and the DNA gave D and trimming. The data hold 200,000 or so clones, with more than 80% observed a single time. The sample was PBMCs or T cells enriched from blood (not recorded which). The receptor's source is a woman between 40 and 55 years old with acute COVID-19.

Written as DNA, the CDR3 is TGTGCCAGCAGTTACTCGACGGGTGAAGCTTTCTTT. Amino acids: CASSYSTGEAFF. The V and J genes are TRBV6-5 and TRBJ1-1; D uncertain. The CDR3 is made up of 12 amino acids. CDR1 is MNHEY and CDR2 is SVGAGI in the germline V gene. V lost 0 bases, J lost 7 bases, and 6 bases lay in between.